The rows below give T cell receptor beta chains drawn from one sample of a study of Ad26.COV2.S vaccination and SARS-CoV-2 variants. Assay: immunoSEQ multiplex PCR; the TCRdb copy retains only in-frame clones and omits some. Of 400,000 to 500,000 clones listed, 89% are singletons. This specimen consisted of peripheral blood, obtained in a trial of Ad26.COV2.S vaccine versus placebo. The receptors were sampled from a person aged 18-60 years who received the Ad26.COV2.S COVID-19 vaccine or a placebo. Both conserved end residues are part of each CDR3. Each record gives: D gene, J gene, clone size, V gene, CDR3 DNA, CDR3 protein. D genes are given only for firm matches. The size of a clone is reported for some rows only, either as once, few or many, or as a class for expanded clones.

d_call: NA
j_call: TRBJ2-3
clone_size: NA
v_call: TRBV5-1
cdr3_nt: TGCGCCAGCAACGAGACCCCGAGGACAGATACGCAGTATTTT
cdr3_aa: CASNETPRTDTQYF

d_call: NA
j_call: TRBJ2-3
clone_size: NA
v_call: TRBV2
cdr3_nt: TGTGCCAGCAGGGGGTGGACAGATACGCAGTATTTT
cdr3_aa: CASRGWTDTQYF

d_call: NA
j_call: TRBJ1-6
clone_size: NA
v_call: TRBV4-2
cdr3_nt: TGTGCCAGCGGCGAAAGGGGGGATAATTCACCCCTCCACTTT
cdr3_aa: CASGERGDNSPLHF

d_call: NA
j_call: TRBJ1-1
clone_size: NA
v_call: TRBV6-5
cdr3_nt: TGTGCCAGCAGCCACACAATTTTGAACACTGAAGCTTTCTTT
cdr3_aa: CASSHTILNTEAFF

d_call: NA
j_call: TRBJ2-7
clone_size: NA
v_call: TRBV6-5
cdr3_nt: TGTGCCAGCAGTTACTCGATCAGCTACGAGCAGTACTTC
cdr3_aa: CASSYSISYEQYF

d_call: NA
j_call: TRBJ2-7
clone_size: NA
v_call: TRBV29-1
cdr3_nt: TGCAGCGTTTGGTCCGGGGCGGGCTACGAGCAGTACTTC
cdr3_aa: CSVWSGAGYEQYF

d_call: NA
j_call: TRBJ1-2
clone_size: NA
v_call: TRBV29-1
cdr3_nt: TGCAGCGTTGAGGGTTGGGTGGCCAAGGGCGCCTATGGCTACACCTTC
cdr3_aa: CSVEGWVAKGAYGYTF

d_call: NA
j_call: TRBJ1-1
clone_size: NA
v_call: TRBV7-9
cdr3_nt: TGTGCCAGCAGCTTACAATCCGACACTGAAGCTTTCTTT
cdr3_aa: CASSLQSDTEAFF

d_call: TRBD2
j_call: TRBJ2-1
clone_size: NA
v_call: TRBV24-1
cdr3_nt: TGTGCCACCAGTGACCCAGGGACTAGCGGAGGCTCCTACAATGAGCAGTTCTTC
cdr3_aa: CATSDPGTSGGSYNEQFF

d_call: TRBD1
j_call: TRBJ1-2
clone_size: NA
v_call: TRBV6-5
cdr3_nt: TGTGCCAGCAGGGGGACAGGGCGTGCCTATGGCTACACCTTC
cdr3_aa: CASRGTGRAYGYTF

d_call: NA
j_call: TRBJ2-7
clone_size: NA
v_call: TRBV28
cdr3_nt: TGTGCCAGCAGTCGGAGGGCCCTCACCTACGAGCAGTACTTC
cdr3_aa: CASSRRALTYEQYF

d_call: NA
j_call: TRBJ2-7
clone_size: NA
v_call: TRBV13
cdr3_nt: TGTGCCAGCAGCTTAGCCGGGACGGCCACCTACGAGCAGTACTTC
cdr3_aa: CASSLAGTATYEQYF

d_call: TRBD2
j_call: TRBJ2-7
clone_size: NA
v_call: TRBV20-1
cdr3_nt: TGCAGTGCTAGTCGGGACTATACCTCTCTCGAGCAGTACTTC
cdr3_aa: CSASRDYTSLEQYF

d_call: NA
j_call: TRBJ1-1
clone_size: NA
v_call: TRBV12-3/TRBV12-4
cdr3_nt: TGTGCCAGCAGTTTTAATGCAGTGGCTTTCTTT
cdr3_aa: CASSFNAVAFF

d_call: TRBD2
j_call: TRBJ2-5
clone_size: NA
v_call: TRBV5-4
cdr3_nt: TGTGCCAGCAGCTTACCGGGGCGGGGGGAGGAGACCCAGTACTTC
cdr3_aa: CASSLPGRGEETQYF

d_call: TRBD1
j_call: TRBJ1-2
clone_size: NA
v_call: TRBV28
cdr3_nt: TGTGCCAGCAGTTTGACAGGGCCTAACTATGGCTACACCTTC
cdr3_aa: CASSLTGPNYGYTF

d_call: NA
j_call: TRBJ1-6
clone_size: few
v_call: TRBV7-3
cdr3_nt: TGTGCCAGCAGCCTCCTCGGAGGGAATAATAATTCACCCCTCCACTTT
cdr3_aa: CASSLLGGNNNSPLHF

d_call: NA
j_call: TRBJ2-1
clone_size: NA
v_call: TRBV6-4
cdr3_nt: TGTGCCAGCAGTCGAGCCAGTACCTACAATGAGCAGTTCTTC
cdr3_aa: CASSRASTYNEQFF

d_call: TRBD1
j_call: TRBJ2-3
clone_size: NA
v_call: TRBV6-5
cdr3_nt: TGTGCCAGCAGGCTCGACAGGGGGTTTGATACGCAGTATTTT
cdr3_aa: CASRLDRGFDTQYF

d_call: NA
j_call: TRBJ2-5
clone_size: NA
v_call: TRBV29-1
cdr3_nt: TGCAGCGTTGATCGGCCTTTAGAGACCCAGTACTTC
cdr3_aa: CSVDRPLETQYF

d_call: NA
j_call: TRBJ1-2
clone_size: NA
v_call: TRBV28
cdr3_nt: TGTGCCAGCAGTCAGAACCTTTGGGGCTACACCTTC
cdr3_aa: CASSQNLWGYTF

d_call: NA
j_call: TRBJ2-6
clone_size: NA
v_call: TRBV30
cdr3_nt: TGTGCCTGGACCCCCCTGGGGGGATTACAGTCTGGGGCCAACGTCCTGACTTTC
cdr3_aa: CAWTPLGGLQSGANVLTF

d_call: NA
j_call: TRBJ2-3
clone_size: NA
v_call: TRBV5-1
cdr3_nt: TGCGCCAGCAGCACCCTAAACACAGATACGCAGTATTTT
cdr3_aa: CASSTLNTDTQYF

d_call: NA
j_call: TRBJ1-1
clone_size: NA
v_call: TRBV30
cdr3_nt: TGTGCCTGGGAGAGACGGGGGGCGCGGAACACTGAAGCTTTCTTT
cdr3_aa: CAWERRGARNTEAFF

d_call: NA
j_call: TRBJ2-1
clone_size: few
v_call: TRBV5-5
cdr3_nt: TGTGCCAGCAGCTTGGGAAGGTCCAGCGCAGTCTATGAGCAGTTCTTC
cdr3_aa: CASSLGRSSAVYEQFF

d_call: NA
j_call: TRBJ2-7
clone_size: NA
v_call: TRBV28
cdr3_nt: TGTGCCAGCTGGTCCCCGGGATTCTCTAGCTCCTACGAGCAGTACTTC
cdr3_aa: CASWSPGFSSSYEQYF